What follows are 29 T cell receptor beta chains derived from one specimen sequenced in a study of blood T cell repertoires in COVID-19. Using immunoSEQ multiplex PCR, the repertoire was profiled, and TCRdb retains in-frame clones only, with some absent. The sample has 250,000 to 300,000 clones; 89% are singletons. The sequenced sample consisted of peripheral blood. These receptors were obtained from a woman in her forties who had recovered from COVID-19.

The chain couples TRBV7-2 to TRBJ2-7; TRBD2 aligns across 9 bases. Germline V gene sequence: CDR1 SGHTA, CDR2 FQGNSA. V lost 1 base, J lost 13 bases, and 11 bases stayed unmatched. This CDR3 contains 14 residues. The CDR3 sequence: CASSLGSSGVRSYF. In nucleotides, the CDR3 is TGTGCCAGCAGCTTAGGATCTAGCGGGGTACGGAGTTACTTC.

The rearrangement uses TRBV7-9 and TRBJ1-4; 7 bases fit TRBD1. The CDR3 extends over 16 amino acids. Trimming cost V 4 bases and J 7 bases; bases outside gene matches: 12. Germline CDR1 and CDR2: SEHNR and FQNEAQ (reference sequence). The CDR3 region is CASSSPPGTEIEKLFF. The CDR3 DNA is TGTGCCAGCAGCTCACCTCCCGGGACAGAAATTGAAAAACTGTTTTTT.

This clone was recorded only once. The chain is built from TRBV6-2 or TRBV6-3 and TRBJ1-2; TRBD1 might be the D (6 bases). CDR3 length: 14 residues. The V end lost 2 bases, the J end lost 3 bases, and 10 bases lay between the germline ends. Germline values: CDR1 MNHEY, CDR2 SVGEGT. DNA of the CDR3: TGTGCCAGCAGTTACGCCCAGGGGTACTATGGCTACACCTTC. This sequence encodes CASSYAQGYYGYTF.

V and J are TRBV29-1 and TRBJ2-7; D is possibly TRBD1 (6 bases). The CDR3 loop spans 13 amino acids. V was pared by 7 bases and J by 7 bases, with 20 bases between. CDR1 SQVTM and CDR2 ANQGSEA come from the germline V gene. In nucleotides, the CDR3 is TGCAGCGCCGCCCCGGACAGCTCGGGTGAGCAGTACTTC. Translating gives CSAAPDSSGEQYF.

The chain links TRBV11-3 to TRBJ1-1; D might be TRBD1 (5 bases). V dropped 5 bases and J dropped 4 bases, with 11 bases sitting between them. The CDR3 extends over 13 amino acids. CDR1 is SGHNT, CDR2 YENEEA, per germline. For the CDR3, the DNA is TGTGCCAGCAGCCGATCGGGGGGCACTGAAGCTTTCTTT. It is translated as CASSRSGGTEAFF.

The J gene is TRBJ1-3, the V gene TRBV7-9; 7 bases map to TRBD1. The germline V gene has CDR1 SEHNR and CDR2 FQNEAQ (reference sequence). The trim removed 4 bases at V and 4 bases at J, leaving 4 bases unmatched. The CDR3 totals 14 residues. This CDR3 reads CASSSTGPGNTIYF. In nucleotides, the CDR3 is TGTGCCAGCAGCTCGACAGGGCCAGGAAACACCATATATTTT.

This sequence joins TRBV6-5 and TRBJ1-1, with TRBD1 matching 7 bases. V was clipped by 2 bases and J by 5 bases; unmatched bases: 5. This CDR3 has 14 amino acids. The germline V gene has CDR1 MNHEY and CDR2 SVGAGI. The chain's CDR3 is CASSYRGPGTEAFF. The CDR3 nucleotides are TGTGCCAGCAGTTACAGGGGGCCGGGGACTGAAGCTTTCTTT.

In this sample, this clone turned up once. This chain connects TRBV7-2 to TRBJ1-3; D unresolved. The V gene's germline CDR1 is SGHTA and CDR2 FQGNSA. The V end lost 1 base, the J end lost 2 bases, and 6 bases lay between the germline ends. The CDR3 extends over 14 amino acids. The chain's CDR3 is CASSLETTGNTIYF. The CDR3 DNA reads TGTGCCAGCAGCTTAGAGACAACTGGAAACACCATATATTTT.

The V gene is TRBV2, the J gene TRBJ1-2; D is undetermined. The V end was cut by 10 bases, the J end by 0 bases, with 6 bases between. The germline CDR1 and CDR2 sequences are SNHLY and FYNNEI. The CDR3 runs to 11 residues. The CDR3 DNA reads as TGTGCCACTGGGCCTAACTATGGCTACACCTTC. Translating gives CATGPNYGYTF.

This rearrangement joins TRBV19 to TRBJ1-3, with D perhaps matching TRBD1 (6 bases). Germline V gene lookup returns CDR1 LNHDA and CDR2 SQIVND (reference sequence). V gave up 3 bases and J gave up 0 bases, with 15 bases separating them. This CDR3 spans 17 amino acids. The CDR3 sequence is CASSMAGALLSGNTIYF. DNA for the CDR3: TGTGCCAGTAGTATGGCAGGGGCACTCCTCTCTGGAAACACCATATATTTT. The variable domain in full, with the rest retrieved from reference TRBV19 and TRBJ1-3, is DGGITQSPKYLFRKEGQNVTLSCEQNLNHDAMYWYRQDPGQGLRLIYYSQIVNDFQKGDIAEGYSVSREKKESFPLTVTSAQKNPTAFYLCASSMAGALLSGNTIYFGEGSWLTVV.

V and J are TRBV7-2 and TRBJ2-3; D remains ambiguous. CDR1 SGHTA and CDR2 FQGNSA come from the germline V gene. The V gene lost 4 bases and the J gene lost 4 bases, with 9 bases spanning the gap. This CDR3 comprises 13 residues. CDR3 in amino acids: CASSSHSADTQYF. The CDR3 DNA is TGTGCCAGCAGCTCCCACTCGGCAGATACGCAGTATTTT.

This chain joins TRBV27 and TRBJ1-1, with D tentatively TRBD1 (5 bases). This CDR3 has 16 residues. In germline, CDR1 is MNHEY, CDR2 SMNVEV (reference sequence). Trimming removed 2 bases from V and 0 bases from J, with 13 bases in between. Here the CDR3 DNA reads TGTGCCAGCAGTTTAAGGGGCGACCGGATGAACACTGAAGCTTTCTTT. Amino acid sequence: CASSLRGDRMNTEAFF.

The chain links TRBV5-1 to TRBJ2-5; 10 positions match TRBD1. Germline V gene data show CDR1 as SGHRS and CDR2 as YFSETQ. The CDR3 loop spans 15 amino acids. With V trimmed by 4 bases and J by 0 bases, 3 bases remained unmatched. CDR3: CASSPGQGYQETQYF. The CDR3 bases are TGCGCCAGCAGCCCGGGACAGGGGTACCAAGAGACCCAGTACTTC.

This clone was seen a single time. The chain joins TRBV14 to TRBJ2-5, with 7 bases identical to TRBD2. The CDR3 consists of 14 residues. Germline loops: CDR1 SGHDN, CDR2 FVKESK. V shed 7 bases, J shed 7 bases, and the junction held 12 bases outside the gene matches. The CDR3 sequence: CASNQAGRLGTQYF. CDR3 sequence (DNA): TGTGCCAGCAATCAAGCGGGGCGTTTGGGGACCCAGTACTTC.

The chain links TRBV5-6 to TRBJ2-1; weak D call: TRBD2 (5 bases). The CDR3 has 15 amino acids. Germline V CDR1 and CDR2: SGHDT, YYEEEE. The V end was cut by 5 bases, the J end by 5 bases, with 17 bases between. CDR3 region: CASRSPGFLDNEQFF. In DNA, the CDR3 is TGTGCCAGCAGGTCCCCGGGATTCCTAGACAATGAGCAGTTCTTC.

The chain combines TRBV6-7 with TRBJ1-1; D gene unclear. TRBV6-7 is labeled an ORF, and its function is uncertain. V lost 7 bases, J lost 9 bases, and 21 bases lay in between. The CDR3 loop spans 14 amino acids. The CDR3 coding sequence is TGTGCCAGCACCGTAGGCGGGCCAGGCGGAAAAGCTTTCTTT. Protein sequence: CASTVGGPGGKAFF.

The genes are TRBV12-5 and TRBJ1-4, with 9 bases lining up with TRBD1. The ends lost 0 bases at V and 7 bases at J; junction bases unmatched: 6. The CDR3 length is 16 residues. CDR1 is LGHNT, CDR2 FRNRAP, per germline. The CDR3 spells CASGLVQGTGSEKLFF. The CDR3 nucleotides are TGTGCTAGTGGTTTGGTACAGGGGACAGGGAGTGAAAAACTGTTTTTT. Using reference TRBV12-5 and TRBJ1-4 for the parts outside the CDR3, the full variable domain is DARVTQTPRHKVTEMGQEVTMRCQPILGHNTVFWYRQTMMQGLELLAYFRNRAPLDDSGMPKDRFSAEMPDATLATLKIQPSEPRDSAVYFCASGLVQGTGSEKLFFGSGTQLSVL.

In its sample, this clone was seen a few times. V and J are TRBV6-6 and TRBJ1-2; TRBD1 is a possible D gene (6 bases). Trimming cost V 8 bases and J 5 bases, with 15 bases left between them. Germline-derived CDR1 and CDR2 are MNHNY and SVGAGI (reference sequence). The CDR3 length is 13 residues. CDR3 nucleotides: TGTGCCAGCGGGGGGGGCGCGTCTTATGGCTACACCTTC. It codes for CASGGGASYGYTF.

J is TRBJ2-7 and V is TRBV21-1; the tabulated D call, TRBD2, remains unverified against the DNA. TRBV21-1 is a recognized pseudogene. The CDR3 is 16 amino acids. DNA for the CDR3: TGTGCCAGTAATCCCTACACAACGAGGCGGGATGCCGAGCAGTACGTC. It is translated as CASNPYTTRRDAEQYV.

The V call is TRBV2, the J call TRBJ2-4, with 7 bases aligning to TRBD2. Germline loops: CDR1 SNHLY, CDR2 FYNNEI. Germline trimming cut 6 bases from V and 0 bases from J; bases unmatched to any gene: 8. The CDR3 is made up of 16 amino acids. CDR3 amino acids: CASSPERGLAKNIQYF. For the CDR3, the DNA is TGTGCCAGCAGCCCCGAGCGGGGACTAGCCAAAAACATTCAGTACTTC.

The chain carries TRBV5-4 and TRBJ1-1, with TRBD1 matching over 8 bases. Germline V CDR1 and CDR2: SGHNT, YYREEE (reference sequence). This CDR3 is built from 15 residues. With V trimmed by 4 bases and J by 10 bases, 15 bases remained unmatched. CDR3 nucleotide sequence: TGTGCCAGCAGCCCCCCCCACAGGGGGTCAGCGGGAGCTTTCTTT. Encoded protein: CASSPPHRGSAGAFF.

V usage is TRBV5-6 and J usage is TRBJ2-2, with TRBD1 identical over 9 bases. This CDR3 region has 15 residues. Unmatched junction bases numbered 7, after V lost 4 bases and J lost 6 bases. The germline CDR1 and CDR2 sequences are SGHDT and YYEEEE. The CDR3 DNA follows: TGTGCCAGCAGCCCCCGGGACAGGGTTGCCGGGGAGCTGTTTTTT. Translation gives CASSPRDRVAGELFF.

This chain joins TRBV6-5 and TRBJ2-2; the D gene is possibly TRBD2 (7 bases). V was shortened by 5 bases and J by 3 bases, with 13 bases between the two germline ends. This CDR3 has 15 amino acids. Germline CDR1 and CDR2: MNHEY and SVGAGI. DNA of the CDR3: TGTGCCAGCAGTCAAAAGGGGGGGGACACCGGGGAGCTGTTTTTT. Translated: CASSQKGGDTGELFF.

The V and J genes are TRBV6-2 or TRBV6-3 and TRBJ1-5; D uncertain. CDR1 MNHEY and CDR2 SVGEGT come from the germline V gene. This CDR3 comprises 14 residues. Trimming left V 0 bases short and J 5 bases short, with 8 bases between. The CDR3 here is CASSYSTLDQPQHF. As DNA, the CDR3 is TGTGCCAGCAGTTACTCGACTTTGGATCAGCCCCAGCATTTT.

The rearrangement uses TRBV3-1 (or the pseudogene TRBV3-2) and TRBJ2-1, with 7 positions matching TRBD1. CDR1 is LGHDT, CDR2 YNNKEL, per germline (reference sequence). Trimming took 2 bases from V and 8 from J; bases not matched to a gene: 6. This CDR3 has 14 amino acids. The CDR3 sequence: CASSQLLTGHEQFF. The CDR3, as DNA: TGTGCCAGCAGCCAACTCCTGACAGGGCATGAGCAGTTCTTC.

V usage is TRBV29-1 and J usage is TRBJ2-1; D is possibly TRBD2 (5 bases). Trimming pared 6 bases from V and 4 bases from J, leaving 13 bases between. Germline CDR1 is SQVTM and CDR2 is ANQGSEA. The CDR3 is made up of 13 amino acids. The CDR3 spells CSVVRGNYNEQFF. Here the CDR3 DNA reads TGCAGCGTGGTACGAGGGAATTACAATGAGCAGTTCTTC.

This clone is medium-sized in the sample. The CDR3 spells CASSQGWDWEQYF. The CDR3 bases are TGCGCCAGCAGCCAAGGCTGGGACTGGGAGCAGTACTTC. This chain joins TRBV4-1 and TRBJ2-7, with a weak D call TRBD2 (6 bases). The CDR3 is made up of 13 amino acids. V was trimmed by 1 base and J by 7 bases, leaving 11 bases between them. Germline assignment: CDR1 MGHRA and CDR2 YSYEKL.

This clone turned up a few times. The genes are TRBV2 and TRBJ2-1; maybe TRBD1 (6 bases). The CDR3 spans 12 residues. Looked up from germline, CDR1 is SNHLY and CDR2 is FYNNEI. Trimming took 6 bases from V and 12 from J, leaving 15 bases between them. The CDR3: CASRKDSGGQFF. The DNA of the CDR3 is TGTGCCAGCAGGAAGGACAGCGGTGGGCAGTTCTTC.

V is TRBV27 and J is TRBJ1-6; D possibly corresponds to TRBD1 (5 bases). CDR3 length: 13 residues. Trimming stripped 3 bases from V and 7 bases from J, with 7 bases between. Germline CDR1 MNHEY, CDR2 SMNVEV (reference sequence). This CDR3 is CASSFRGNSPLHF. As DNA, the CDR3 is TGTGCCAGCAGTTTCCGGGGGAATTCACCCCTCCACTTT.